The 23 T cell receptor beta chains below come from one sample, sequenced in a study of blood T cells in healthy people across ages. A second about 7 to 12 cycle PCR used barcoded and J-beta primers. One entry per CDR3 protein results from TCRdb running MiXCR on the 5' RACE reads. The table records around 800,000 distinct CDR3 sequences, under 30% of them present only once. The sample also formed part of further work on T cells of mothers and their children.

Material: blood. The source is a boy younger than 18 in good health.

This clonotype was found a few times. This chain links TRBV4-1 with TRBJ2-5, with 7 bases aligning to TRBD2. V shed 6 bases, J shed 5 bases, and the junction held 9 bases outside the gene matches. CDR3 length: 14 residues. CDR1 and CDR2 (germline): MGHRA, YSYEKL. The CDR3: CASSSERGMETQYF. DNA of the CDR3: TGCGCCAGCAGTTCGGAGCGGGGTATGGAGACCCAGTACTTC.

This rearrangement joins TRBV18 to TRBJ1-1, with 9 bases aligning to TRBD1. Losses at the gene ends were 8 bases for V and 7 bases for J; bases not matched to a gene: 11. Germline V gene lookup returns CDR1 KGHSH and CDR2 LQKENI. The CDR3 totals 14 residues. For the CDR3, the DNA is TGTGCCAGCACGGGACAGGGCCCCTTGGGTGAAGCTTTCTTT. Its protein product is CASTGQGPLGEAFF.

This clonotype was picked up a small number of times. The chain carries TRBV30 and TRBJ1-2; D is unresolved. V lost 2 bases and J lost 6, with 25 bases in between. The germline V gene encodes CDR1 GTSNPN and CDR2 SVGIG (reference sequence). The CDR3 is made up of 17 amino acids. CDR3 amino acids: CAWSTLSRTTTENGYTF. CDR3 in DNA: TGTGCCTGGAGTACCTTAAGCCGGACCACCACGGAGAATGGCTACACCTTC.

This clonotype occurred a few times. The CDR3 coding sequence is TGTGCCTGGAGTGGCAGTAACACCGGGGAGCTGTTTTTT. Amino acids: CAWSGSNTGELFF. This chain links TRBV30 with TRBJ2-2; D gene ambiguous. V was cut by 1 base and J by 2 bases, with 5 bases left in between. From germline, CDR1 is GTSNPN and CDR2 SVGIG (reference sequence). This CDR3 has 13 residues. Variable domain in full (rest from reference TRBV30 and TRBJ2-2): SQTIHQWPATLVQPVGSPLSLECTVEGTSNPNLYWYRQAAGRGLQLLFYSVGIGQISSEVPQNLSASRPQDRQFILSSKKLLLSDSGFYLCAWSGSNTGELFFGEGSRLTVL.

V is TRBV27 and J is TRBJ1-2; no definite D call. Germline V CDR1 and CDR2: MNHEY, SMNVEV (reference sequence). The CDR3 spans 14 residues. Trimming pared 4 bases from V and 7 bases from J, leaving 16 bases between. CDR3 loop: CASSSGGGQSGYTF. CDR3 nucleotide sequence: TGTGCCAGCAGTTCGGGAGGAGGGCAGTCTGGCTACACCTTC.

In its sample, this clonotype was seen a few times. One end of the junction fails to match germline, which may point to a read error. The CDR3 loop is CSVEGTGVGANVPTF. The CDR3 nucleotides are TGCAGCGTTGAAGGGACAGGGGTTGGGGCCAACGTCCCGACTTTC. This sequence joins TRBV29-1 and TRBJ2-6; 9 bases are shared with TRBD1. This CDR3 comprises 15 residues. Per the germline V gene, CDR1 is SQVTM and CDR2 is ANQGSEA.

The gene calls are TRBV24-1 and TRBJ2-1, with D perhaps given as TRBD1 or TRBD2 (5 bases each). The end of the DNA is better explained by TRBJ2-5, so the J call may be wrong. This CDR3 is built from 15 residues. Germline V gene sequence: CDR1 KGHDR, CDR2 SFDVKD. CDR3 region: CATSEGTYIGETQYF. The CDR3 DNA reads TGTGCCACCAGTGAGGGGACCTACATCGGGGAGACCCAGTACTTC.

A few counts support this clonotype. V usage is TRBV5-1 and J usage is TRBJ1-5; possible D gene TRBD1, 5 bases. CDR1 is SGHRS and CDR2 is YFSETQ in the germline V gene. There are 13 residues in the CDR3. The V end lost 1 base, the J end lost 9 bases, and 11 bases lay between the germline ends. DNA for the CDR3: TGCGCCAGCAGCTTGATGGGGGATCGGCCCCAGCATTTT. Protein sequence: CASSLMGDRPQHF.

V usage is TRBV12-3 or TRBV12-4 and J usage is TRBJ1-1; no firm D call. The V end lost 7 bases, the J end lost 0 bases, and 12 bases lay between the germline ends. This CDR3 has 14 amino acids. CDR3 nucleotides: TGTGCCAGCACCCTACTGGGTATGAACACTGAAGCTTTCTTT. It codes for CASTLLGMNTEAFF.

This clonotype occurred a few times. This chain links TRBV7-2 with TRBJ1-2; D not certain. Germline assignment: CDR1 SGHTA and CDR2 FQGNSA. Trimming stripped 1 base from V and 2 bases from J, with 11 bases between. CDR3 length equals 15 residues. The CDR3 here is CASSLGLTVNYGYTF. The CDR3 nucleotides read TGTGCCAGCAGCTTAGGATTAACGGTCAACTATGGCTACACCTTC.

The rearrangement links TRBV6-1 to TRBJ2-7; TRBD1 aligns across 7 bases. This CDR3 comprises 14 residues. Trimming cost V 7 bases and J 2 bases; bases outside gene matches: 8. CDR1 is MNHNS and CDR2 is SASEGT in the germline V gene. CDR3 loop: CASNRQGSTYEQYF. DNA for the CDR3: TGTGCCAGCAATAGACAGGGATCCACCTACGAGCAGTACTTC.

The rearrangement links TRBV7-6 to TRBJ1-4; 10 bases agree with TRBD1. Looked up from germline, CDR1 is SGHVS and CDR2 is FNYEAQ. This CDR3 contains 14 residues. After removal of 6 bases from V and 10 bases from J, the junction contained 8 bases not matched to a gene. CDR3 bases: TGTGCCAGCAGTCCTCGGGACAGGGGTGTAAAACTGTTTTTT. Translation: CASSPRDRGVKLFF.

This clonotype came up once. At one end the junction does not follow the germline gene, possibly because of a read error. The chain recombines TRBV11-2 with TRBJ2-2, with 9 bases fitting TRBD1. CDR3 length: 15 amino acids. Germline V gene data show CDR1 as SGHAT and CDR2 as FQNNGV. CDR3 amino acids: CANSLGQGDTGELFF. CDR3 DNA sequence: TGTGCCAACAGCCTGGGACAGGGTGACACCGGGGAGCTGTTTTTT. Full variable domain (rest looked up from reference TRBV11-2 and TRBJ2-2): EAGVAQSPRYKIIEKRQSVAFWCNPISGHATLYWYQQILGQGPKLLIQFQNNGVVDDSQLPKDRFSAERLKGVDSTLKIQPAKLEDSAVYLCANSLGQGDTGELFFGEGSRLTVL.

V and J are TRBV4-1 and TRBJ2-1; either TRBD1 or TRBD2 may supply D (5 bases each). V was trimmed by 2 bases and J by 0 bases, leaving 11 bases between them. The CDR3 extends over 16 amino acids. Germline V CDR1 and CDR2: MGHRA, YSYEKL. DNA for the CDR3: TGCGCCAGCAGCCAACACCCAGGGAGCTCCTACAATGAGCAGTTCTTC. This codes for CASSQHPGSSYNEQFF.

This sequence joins TRBV5-1 and TRBJ1-4, with D uncertain. This CDR3 contains 15 residues. The V gene lost 4 bases and the J gene lost 0 bases, with 10 bases spanning the gap. Germline values: CDR1 SGHRS, CDR2 YFSETQ. The CDR3 nucleotides read TGCGCCAGCAGCAGAACACTCACAACTAATGAAAAACTGTTTTTT. This encodes CASSRTLTTNEKLFF.

This sequence joins TRBV29-1 and TRBJ2-7; the match to TRBD2 covers 12 bases. The CDR3 has 14 amino acids. V dropped 4 bases and J dropped 3; count of bases not matched to a gene: 4. Germline CDR1 and CDR2: SQVTM and ANQGSEA. The CDR3 DNA is TGCAGCGTTGTTCCTAGCGGGGGGGACTACGAGCAGTACTTC. Translating gives CSVVPSGGDYEQYF.

The chain is built from TRBV15 and TRBJ1-6; 7 bases are a match to TRBD1. This CDR3 comprises 15 residues. V gave up 5 bases and J gave up 6 bases; unmatched junction bases: 7. CDR1 and CDR2 from the germline V gene are LNHNV and YYDKDF (reference sequence). The CDR3 is CATSARDRINSPLHF. CDR3 nucleotide sequence: TGTGCCACCAGCGCACGGGACAGAATTAATTCACCCCTCCACTTT.

The sample holds a few counts of this clonotype. This rearrangement joins TRBV28 to TRBJ1-2; D gene unclear. V was shortened by 7 bases and J by 0 bases, with 6 bases between the two germline ends. Germline CDR1 is MDHEN and CDR2 is SYDVKM. The CDR3 is made up of 12 amino acids. CDR3 loop: CASTGPNYGYTF. The CDR3 nucleotides are TGTGCCAGCACAGGACCTAACTATGGCTACACCTTC.

A few counts support this clonotype. CDR3 in amino acids: CASSISGGRHNTQYF. CDR3 in DNA: TGTGCCAGCAGCATTAGCGGGGGTCGACACAATACGCAGTATTTT. The rearrangement joins TRBV7-2 to TRBJ2-3, with 9 bases lining up with TRBD2. Germline CDR1 SGHTA, CDR2 FQGNSA. V lost 5 bases, J lost 7 bases, and 10 bases stayed unmatched. The CDR3 loop spans 15 amino acids.

The chain links TRBV4-1 to TRBJ1-2, with TRBD1 matching over 9 bases. Germline V gene lookup returns CDR1 MGHRA and CDR2 YSYEKL. The CDR3 has 13 amino acids. V lost 2 bases and J lost 6; bases outside the gene matches: 1. The DNA for the CDR3 is TGCGCCAGCAGCCAATGGACAGGGGATGGCTACACCTTC. Its translation: CASSQWTGDGYTF.

V is TRBV27 and J is TRBJ1-5; TRBD1 matches 10 bases. CDR1 is MNHEY and CDR2 is SMNVEV in the germline V gene (reference sequence). The CDR3 has 15 amino acids. J was trimmed by 6 bases and V by 6 bases; bases with no gene match: 8. The CDR3 region is CASSLRQGAVQPQHF. The CDR3 bases are TGTGCCAGCAGCCTTCGACAGGGGGCGGTTCAGCCCCAGCATTTT.

This clonotype has a handful of counts. This chain joins TRBV3-1 and TRBJ2-5, with a tentative D call TRBD1 (6 bases). V was pared by 1 base and J by 2 bases, with 17 bases between. Per germline, CDR1 LGHDT and CDR2 YNNKEL (reference sequence). The CDR3 loop spans 17 amino acids. CDR3 sequence reads: CASSQAGIQGPQETQYF. In DNA, the CDR3 is TGTGCCAGCAGCCAAGCTGGGATTCAGGGGCCTCAAGAGACCCAGTACTTC.

The J gene is TRBJ2-1, the V gene TRBV11-2; tentatively, D is TRBD2 (6 bases). The tail of the sequence fits TRBJ2-7 better, so the J call may be wrong. The CDR3 runs 14 residues. Germline CDR1 SGHAT, CDR2 FQNNGV. The CDR3 loop is CASSFGGNSYEQYF. In DNA, the CDR3 is TGTGCCAGCAGCTTTGGGGGGAACTCCTACGAGCAGTACTTC.